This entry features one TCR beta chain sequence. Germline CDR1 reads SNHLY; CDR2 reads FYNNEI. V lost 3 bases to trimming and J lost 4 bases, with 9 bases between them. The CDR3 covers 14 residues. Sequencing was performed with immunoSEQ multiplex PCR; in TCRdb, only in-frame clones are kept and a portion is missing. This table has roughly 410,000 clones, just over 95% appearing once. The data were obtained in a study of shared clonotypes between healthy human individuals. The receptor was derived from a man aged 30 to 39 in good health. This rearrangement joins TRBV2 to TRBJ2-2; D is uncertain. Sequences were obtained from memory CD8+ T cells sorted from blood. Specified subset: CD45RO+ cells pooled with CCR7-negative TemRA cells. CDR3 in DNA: TGTGCCAGCAGTGATCGAGAAGGCACCGGGGAGCTGTTTTTT. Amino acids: CASSDREGTGELFF.